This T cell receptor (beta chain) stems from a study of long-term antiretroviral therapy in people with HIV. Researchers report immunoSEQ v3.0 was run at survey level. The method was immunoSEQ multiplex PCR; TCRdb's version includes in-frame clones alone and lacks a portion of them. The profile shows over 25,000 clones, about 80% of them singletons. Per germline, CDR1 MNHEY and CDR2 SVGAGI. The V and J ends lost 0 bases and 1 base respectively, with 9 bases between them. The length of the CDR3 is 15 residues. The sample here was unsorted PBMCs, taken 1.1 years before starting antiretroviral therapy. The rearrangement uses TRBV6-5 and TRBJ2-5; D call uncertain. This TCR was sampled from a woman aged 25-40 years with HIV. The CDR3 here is CASSYSYGIQETQYF. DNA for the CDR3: TGTGCCAGCAGTTACTCGTACGGCATCCAAGAGACCCAGTACTTC.